This T cell receptor (beta chain) came from a study of response to subunit inactivated influenza vaccine. Notes on the study in general: Each seasonal influenza vaccination, the authors suggested, recruits few new T cells.

TCRdb re-called the RT-PCR reads through MiXCR, storing one row per CDR3 protein. This sample yields 550,000 to 800,000 distinct CDR3 sequences, of which 14% are seen a single time; 6% to 7% belongs to the top ten. This CDR3 has 17 residues. V lost 0 bases to trimming and J lost 2 bases, with 13 bases between them. Germline loops: CDR1 MNHEY, CDR2 SVGAGI. This clonotype was counted many times. Its antigen remains unidentified. The TCR comes from a man in his fifties or sixties who received an inactivated influenza vaccine. Sequencing used PBMCs from blood, obtained roughly 15 days before vaccination. J is TRBJ2-2 and V is TRBV6-5; D remains ambiguous. The CDR3 nucleotides read TGTGCCAGCAGTTACTCGAGAGGAAGGTACAACACCGGGGAGCTGTTTTTT. It is translated as CASSYSRGRYNTGELFF.